What follows are 14 T cell receptor beta chains derived from one specimen sequenced in a study of blood T cells in healthy people across ages (dated by TCRdb to 2014 to 2015). The library was built by means of 5' RACE. Sequencing was performed on an Illumina HiSeq 2500. The second PCR ran for roughly 7 to 11 cycles and used a J-beta primer mix along with a sample-barcoded 5' primer. TCRdb ran its own pipeline on the public reads, namely fastp trimming at Q25 and MiXCR clone calling, and kept in-frame beta chains. Records with the same CDR3 protein are collapsed into one entry carrying the most frequent genes and DNA. For this sample there are over a million distinct CDR3 sequences; under 45% appear just once. Of the sample, approximately 19% falls within the top ten clones. Input material: blood. Every receptor here comes from a woman aged 55-70 years in good health.

This clonotype was detected only a few times. The V gene is TRBV7-8, the J gene TRBJ1-2; TRBD1 matches at 8 bases. There are 16 residues in the CDR3. J gave up 2 bases and V 1 base, and 6 bases lay outside the gene matches. The germline CDR1 and CDR2 sequences are SGHVS and FQNEAQ. CDR3 sequence (DNA): TGTGCCAGCAGCTTAGGCAGGGGGCGAGGAAACTATGGCTACACCTTC. Protein product: CASSLGRGRGNYGYTF.

The gene calls are TRBV20-1 and TRBJ2-5, with 8 bases identical to TRBD2. The CDR3 loop spans 14 amino acids. Trimming took 2 bases from V and 5 from J; bases not matched to a gene: 7. Germline loops: CDR1 DFQATT, CDR2 SNEGSKA (reference sequence). The CDR3 loop is CSARSTGRGETQYF. The CDR3 nucleotides are TGCAGTGCTAGATCCACCGGGAGGGGGGAGACCCAGTACTTC.

This clonotype was seen only once. The chain recombines TRBV2 with TRBJ1-2, with 8 bases that match TRBD1. Looked up from germline, CDR1 is SNHLY and CDR2 is FYNNEI. V was clipped by 6 bases and J by 7 bases; unmatched bases: 10. The CDR3 is 14 residues long. The CDR3 DNA is TGTGCCAGCAGAAATACAGGGGGGCGTGGTGGCTACACCTTC. It yields the protein CASRNTGGRGGYTF. The variable domain in full, completed from reference TRBV2 and TRBJ1-2, reads EPEVTQTPSHQVTQMGQEVILRCVPISNHLYFYWYRQILGQKVEFLVSFYNNEISEKSEIFDDQFSVERPDGSNFTLKIRSTKLEDSAMYFCASRNTGGRGGYTFGSGTRLTVV.

This clonotype was detected a few times. The chain recombines TRBV27 with TRBJ2-1; D remains ambiguous. The germline V and J ends were trimmed by 6 bases and 2 bases, with 14 bases remaining between them. CDR3 length: 15 amino acids. CDR1 is MNHEY, CDR2 SMNVEV, per germline (reference sequence). CDR3 loop: CASRSTRVTYNEQFF. DNA for the CDR3: TGTGCCAGCAGAAGTACAAGGGTTACCTACAATGAGCAGTTCTTC.

The V and J genes are TRBV5-1 and TRBJ1-1; 7 nucleotides line up with TRBD1. Germline loops: CDR1 SGHRS, CDR2 YFSETQ. CDR3 size: 16 residues. V was pared by 6 bases and J by 5 bases, with 16 bases of the junction left unmatched. CDR3 bases: TGCGCCAGCAACCCAGGGGGGGCGATCGGTATAACTGAAGCTTTCTTT. This gives the protein CASNPGGAIGITEAFF.

As DNA, the CDR3 is TGTGCCAGCAGTTTATCGACCGTATCCCGTCACTATGGCTACACCTTC. This encodes CASSLSTVSRHYGYTF. The V and J genes are TRBV27 and TRBJ1-2; D gene ambiguous. CDR3 length: 16 residues. Looked up from germline, CDR1 is MNHEY and CDR2 is SMNVEV (reference sequence). The V end lost 0 bases, the J end lost 3 bases, and 14 bases lay between the germline ends.

The chain is built from TRBV20-1 and TRBJ2-7, with 14 bases aligning to TRBD2. Losses at the gene ends were 3 bases for V and 6 bases for J; bases not matched to a gene: 16. Germline assignment: CDR1 DFQATT and CDR2 SNEGSKA (reference sequence). The CDR3 sequence is 18 residues long. The DNA for the CDR3 is TGCAGTGCTAGCGAAGGGACTAGCGGGAGCCATTACTTCTCCGAGCAGTACTTC. Amino acid sequence: CSASEGTSGSHYFSEQYF.

CDR3 sequence reads: CASQTGTGGAVSNQPQHF. The CDR3 coding sequence is TGTGCCAGCCAAACCGGGACAGGGGGCGCGGTGAGCAATCAGCCCCAGCATTTT. The genes are TRBV6-1 and TRBJ1-5; 12 bases match TRBD1. Losses at the gene ends were 8 bases for V and 1 base for J; bases not matched to a gene: 12. Germline-derived CDR1 and CDR2 are MNHNS and SASEGT. CDR3 length: 18 residues.

V and J are TRBV18 and TRBJ2-1, with TRBD2 as a possible D gene (6 bases). Germline values: CDR1 KGHSH, CDR2 LQKENI. The CDR3 consists of 16 residues. The V gene lost 5 bases and the J gene lost 4 bases, with 18 bases spanning the gap. The CDR3 reads CASSSGPGLTYNEQFF. Written as DNA, the CDR3 is TGTGCCAGCTCATCGGGACCGGGACTGACTTACAATGAGCAGTTCTTC.

The chain joins TRBV6-5 to TRBJ2-3; 10 bases fit TRBD2. The CDR3 sequence is 16 residues long. The V gene's germline CDR1 is MNHEY and CDR2 SVGAGI. J lost 1 base, V lost 4 bases, and 5 bases had no gene match. The CDR3 DNA sequence: TGTGCCAGCAGTTTTCTACTAGCGGGACGCACAGATACGCAGTATTTT. It translates to CASSFLLAGRTDTQYF.

The V gene is TRBV25-1, the J gene TRBJ2-3; a possible D gene is TRBD2 (6 bases). In germline, CDR1 is MGHDK, CDR2 SYGVNS. Trimming stripped 8 bases from V and 2 bases from J, with 17 bases between. The CDR3 length is 15 residues. For the CDR3, the DNA is TGTGCCAGCGCCTCAGTGGGGAGGACCACAGATACGCAGTATTTT. Translated: CASASVGRTTDTQYF.

The gene calls are TRBV6-6 and TRBJ2-7; tentatively, D is TRBD2 (5 bases). The germline gives CDR1 MNHNY, CDR2 SVGAGI (reference sequence). The CDR3 contains 17 residues. Between the trimmed V and J ends, which lost 7 bases and 3 bases, there was a span of 25 bases. This chain's CDR3 is CASTTTRAGGHIYEQYF. The CDR3 nucleotides are TGTGCCAGCACCACTACCCGGGCTGGCGGGCATATCTACGAGCAGTACTTC.

The DNA for the CDR3 is TGTGCCAGCAGTTTATTAGGCGGGAGGCGGCGATCCTACGAGCAGTACTTC. It is translated as CASSLLGGRRRSYEQYF. This rearrangement joins TRBV28 to TRBJ2-5; 8 bases fit TRBD2. The DNA matches TRBJ2-7 better at its end, which makes the J call doubtful. Germline assignment: CDR1 MDHEN and CDR2 SYDVKM. The CDR3 totals 17 residues.

Concerning this clonotype: A clone one base away is much larger, so this may be a read error. This chain uses TRBV3-1 with TRBJ2-1; tentatively, D is TRBD2 (6 bases). Germline loops: CDR1 LGHDT, CDR2 YNNKEL (reference sequence). V was clipped by 3 bases and J by 9 bases, with 6 bases between them. This CDR3 has 11 residues. CDR3 sequence: CASSHGGEQFF. CDR3 nucleotide sequence: TGTGCCAGCAGCCACGGGGGTGAGCAGTTCTTC.